Shown below are 5 T cell receptor beta chains from a single sample sequenced in a study of blood T cell repertoires in COVID-19. The protocol was immunoSEQ multiplex PCR, while the TCRdb copy is restricted to in-frame clones and leaves out a portion. Of approximately 290,000 clones listed, 70% to 90% were seen once; the top ten hold 3.5% to 5.5%. Sequences were obtained from PBMCs or T cells enriched from blood (not recorded which). The receptors derive from a woman in her twenties or thirties who had recovered from COVID-19.

The chain uses TRBV5-4 and TRBJ1-2; TRBD1 matches at 8 bases. Germline loops: CDR1 SGHNT, CDR2 YYREEE (reference sequence). CDR3 size: 14 residues. V lost 0 bases, J lost 6 bases, and 4 bases stayed unmatched. DNA of the CDR3: TGTGCCAGCAGCTTGGCCCCAGGGGGCAATGGCTACACCTTC. It codes for CASSLAPGGNGYTF.

The gene calls are TRBV6-5 and TRBJ1-1, with 7 bases matching TRBD1. CDR3 length equals 11 residues. Germline loops: CDR1 MNHEY, CDR2 SVGAGI. J lost 8 bases, V lost 10 bases, and 7 bases had no gene match. CDR3 in amino acids: CATQGVLEAFF. The CDR3 region has the DNA TGTGCCACGCAGGGGGTGTTAGAAGCTTTCTTT.

This chain uses TRBV9 with TRBJ2-3; 7 bases map to TRBD2. Germline V gives CDR1 SGDLS, CDR2 YYNGEE. V lost 0 bases, J lost 4 bases, and 5 bases stayed unmatched. The CDR3 is 15 amino acids. The CDR3 loop is CASSVGGSAADTQYF. The DNA of the CDR3 is TGTGCCAGCAGCGTAGGCGGGAGTGCGGCAGATACGCAGTATTTT.

The chain joins TRBV7-9 to TRBJ1-3, with 9 nucleotides matching TRBD1. The trim removed 6 bases at V and 2 bases at J, leaving 14 bases unmatched. The CDR3 is 18 amino acids. Per the germline V gene, CDR1 is SEHNR and CDR2 is FQNEAQ (reference sequence). This CDR3 is CASRILGTGPAAGNTIYF. The CDR3 DNA reads TGTGCCAGCAGAATACTGGGGACAGGGCCTGCGGCTGGAAACACCATATATTTT.

V usage is TRBV7-2 and J usage is TRBJ1-5; 7 bases are a match to TRBD1. Losses at the gene ends were 1 base for V and 1 base for J; bases not matched to a gene: 7. CDR1 is SGHTA, CDR2 FQGNSA, per germline. This CDR3 region has 17 residues. CDR3: CASSLETGRRSNQPQHF. CDR3 nucleotides: TGTGCCAGCAGCTTAGAGACAGGGAGGCGAAGCAATCAGCCCCAGCATTTT.